This T cell receptor (beta chain) was recovered during a study of vaccination and CD4 T cells after COVID-19. Study-level background: Convalescent participants consisted of six males and four females, two being Hispanic. Study-wide points: Apart from involving relatively few convalescent patients, the work omitted early post-infection timepoints. Spike mono-reactivity was evident in 304 of the 307 vaccine-specific clones derived from convalescent patients.

This clonotype was counted a few times. Its antigen remains unknown. The sample's treatment: roughly 11-day PBMC culture with coronavirus spike peptide pools or control peptides (ViraFEST assay). Investigators obtained the unexposed donor's CD4+ T cells before the COVID-19 pandemic (2011-2018). After expanding antigen-specific T cells with peptide pools, ViraFEST sequenced their TCRs. With V trimmed by 4 bases and J by 2 bases, 15 bases remained unmatched. CDR1 and CDR2 from the germline V gene are SGHNT and YYREEE (reference sequence). The CDR3 has 17 amino acids. The Oncomine TCR Beta short-read assay sequenced DNA from cultured CD4+ T cells. Investigators obtained genomic DNA by extraction from cultured CD4+ T cells. TCRdb processed the PCR reads anew with MiXCR; each CDR3 protein has one entry. Of more than 8,500 distinct CDR3 sequences in the sample, around a third were seen once.

V usage is TRBV5-4 and J usage is TRBJ2-7; 7 positions match TRBD2. The TCR was taken from a human donor in good health. Sample: CD4+ T cells from blood, cultured in vitro. The CDR3 region has the DNA TGTGCCAGCAGCACCCAAACTGGGGGGGTGAATCCCTACGAGCAGTACTTC. It codes for CASSTQTGGVNPYEQYF.